The rows below give T cell receptor beta chains drawn from one sample of a study of OX40 agonist ivuxolimab in advanced cancers. Clones were read by immunoSEQ multiplex PCR, and TCRdb kept only the in-frame ones, dropping some. The repertoire holds about 76,000 clones, with 89% as singletons. The specimen was CD4+ or CD8+ T cells sorted from blood, collected in a trial of the OX40 agonist ivuxolimab. Source of these receptors: an adult with an advanced solid tumor such as melanoma, head and neck, liver or kidney cancer. CDR3s include the opening cysteine and the closing phenylalanine or tryptophan. The D gene is left open where the match is weak. Some rows mark clone size as missing; the rest say once, few, many or name a class of expanded clone.

cdr3_nt: TGTGCCACCCGCGGGGCTAGCGGGCCAGGTGCCGGGGAGCTGTTTTTT; cdr3_aa: CATRGASGPGAGELFF; j_call: TRBJ2-2; v_call: TRBV10-3; clone_size: .; d_call: TRBD2
cdr3_nt: TGCAGTGCTAGAGTGACATTGCAGTATTTT; cdr3_aa: CSARVTLQYF; j_call: TRBJ2-3; v_call: TRBV20-1; clone_size: few; d_call: .
cdr3_nt: TGCGCCAGCAGCTCCGCTACCTCAGGGGGGACTGAAGCTTTCTTT; cdr3_aa: CASSSATSGGTEAFF; j_call: TRBJ1-1; v_call: TRBV5-1; clone_size: .; d_call: TRBD1
cdr3_nt: TGTGCCAGCAGTTTAAGCGGGAACTCCTACGAGCAGTACTTC; cdr3_aa: CASSLSGNSYEQYF; j_call: TRBJ2-7; v_call: TRBV28; clone_size: .; d_call: TRBD2
cdr3_nt: TGTGCCAGCAGCTTAGGGTTCGGGCAGGGGAACACCGGGGAGCTGTTTTTT; cdr3_aa: CASSLGFGQGNTGELFF; j_call: TRBJ2-2; v_call: TRBV11-3; clone_size: .; d_call: .
cdr3_nt: TGTGCCAGCAGGGTTAGCGGGAGCTCCTACAATGAGCAGTTCTTC; cdr3_aa: CASRVSGSSYNEQFF; j_call: TRBJ2-1; v_call: TRBV6-5; clone_size: .; d_call: TRBD2
cdr3_nt: TGTGCCAGCTCACCTTCTCTTTCGGGTGCCGGGGAGCTGTTTTTT; cdr3_aa: CASSPSLSGAGELFF; j_call: TRBJ2-2; v_call: TRBV18; clone_size: .; d_call: .
cdr3_nt: TGCGCCAGCAGCTTAACAGGGGGCACTGAAGCTTTCTTT; cdr3_aa: CASSLTGGTEAFF; j_call: TRBJ1-1; v_call: TRBV5-1; clone_size: .; d_call: TRBD1
cdr3_nt: TGTGCCAGTAGTGTCCAGTCCTACAATGAGCAGTTCTTC; cdr3_aa: CASSVQSYNEQFF; j_call: TRBJ2-1; v_call: TRBV19; clone_size: .; d_call: .
cdr3_nt: TGTGCCAGCTCACCGGACGGAAACTATGGCTACACCTTC; cdr3_aa: CASSPDGNYGYTF; j_call: TRBJ1-2; v_call: TRBV18; clone_size: .; d_call: .
cdr3_nt: TGTGCCAGCAGCTTGGGCGACAGTCGGCGGTATGGCTACACCTTC; cdr3_aa: CASSLGDSRRYGYTF; j_call: TRBJ1-2; v_call: TRBV11-2; clone_size: .; d_call: .
cdr3_nt: TGTGCCAGCAGCTTCTACAATGAGCAGTTCTTC; cdr3_aa: CASSFYNEQFF; j_call: TRBJ2-1; v_call: TRBV7-9; clone_size: .; d_call: .
cdr3_nt: TGTGCCAGCAGTGAACTGTGGAATGAGCAGTTCTTC; cdr3_aa: CASSELWNEQFF; j_call: TRBJ2-1; v_call: TRBV6-1; clone_size: few; d_call: .
cdr3_nt: TGTGCCAGCAGTCCCTGGGACCGGTTTGGCACAGATACGCAGTATTTT; cdr3_aa: CASSPWDRFGTDTQYF; j_call: TRBJ2-3; v_call: TRBV27; clone_size: .; d_call: .
cdr3_nt: TGTGCCAGCAGTTTAACAGGATGGAACACTGAAGCTTTCTTT; cdr3_aa: CASSLTGWNTEAFF; j_call: TRBJ1-1; v_call: TRBV27; clone_size: .; d_call: .